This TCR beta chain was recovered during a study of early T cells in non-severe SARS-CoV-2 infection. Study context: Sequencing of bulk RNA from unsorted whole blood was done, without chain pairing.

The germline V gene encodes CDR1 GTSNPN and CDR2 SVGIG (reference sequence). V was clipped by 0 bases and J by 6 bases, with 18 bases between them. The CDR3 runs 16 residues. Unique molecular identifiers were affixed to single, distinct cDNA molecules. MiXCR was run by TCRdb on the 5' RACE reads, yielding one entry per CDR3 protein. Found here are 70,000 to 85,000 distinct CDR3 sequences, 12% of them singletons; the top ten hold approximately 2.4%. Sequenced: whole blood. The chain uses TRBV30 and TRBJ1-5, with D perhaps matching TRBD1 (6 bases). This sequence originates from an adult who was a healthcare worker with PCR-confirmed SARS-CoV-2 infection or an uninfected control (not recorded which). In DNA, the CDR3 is TGTGCCTGGAGTGTACTGGGGCAGGGGAAGGGTCAGCCCCAGCATTTT. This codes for CAWSVLGQGKGQPQHF.